This passage covers 30 T cell receptor beta chains from one sample sequenced in a study of T cells in Graves' hyperthyroidism and ophthalmopathy. Amplified TCR beta CDR3 regions came from RNA transcripts. TCR CDR3 underwent first-round RT-PCR with the HTBI primer set. MiXCR was run by TCRdb on the multiplex PCR reads, yielding one entry per CDR3 protein. The sample shows some 300,000 distinct CDR3 sequences, approximately 17% of them seen only once. Sequenced material: blood. These receptors came from a man aged 30-40 years with Graves' hyperthyroidism.

This chain uses TRBV29-1 with TRBJ1-1; 7 bases match TRBD1. The CDR3 loop spans 12 amino acids. Trimming cost V 2 bases and J 5 bases; bases outside gene matches: 2. In germline, CDR1 is SQVTM, CDR2 ANQGSEA. This CDR3 reads CSVEKGATEAFF. The CDR3 nucleotides read TGCAGCGTTGAAAAGGGGGCGACTGAAGCTTTCTTT.

This clonotype was seen a few times. The chain employs TRBV20-1 and TRBJ1-1; the D is unclear. V lost 0 bases to trimming and J lost 3 bases, with 14 bases between them. Germline V gene lookup returns CDR1 DFQATT and CDR2 SNEGSKA (reference sequence). This CDR3 has 15 residues. CDR3 nucleotides: TGCAGTGCTAGAGATCCTAGGGCCCGTGACACTGAAGCTTTCTTT. Translated: CSARDPRARDTEAFF.

Only a few counts were recorded for this clonotype. The chain has TRBV4-1 and TRBJ1-1; D gene unclear. The CDR3 contains 14 residues. V lost 2 bases and J 1 base, leaving 8 bases between the germline ends. Germline values: CDR1 MGHRA, CDR2 YSYEKL. CDR3 sequence (DNA): TGCGCCAGCAGCCAATTCTCCGGGAACACTGAAGCTTTCTTT. Amino acids: CASSQFSGNTEAFF.

This clonotype appeared many times. The V call is TRBV11-3, the J call TRBJ2-5; D gene unclear. Deletions cut 7 bases from V and 5 bases from J, with 14 bases between. CDR1 is SGHNT and CDR2 is YENEEA in the germline V gene. The CDR3 loop spans 13 amino acids. The CDR3 loop is CASTIPGSETQYF. CDR3 DNA: TGTGCCAGCACCATCCCTGGTTCGGAGACCCAGTACTTC. The full variable domain, rest sourced from reference TRBV11-3 and TRBJ2-5, is EAGVVQSPRYKIIEKKQPVAFWCNPISGHNTLYWYLQNLGQGPELLIRYENEEAVDDSQLPKDRFSAERLKGVDSTLKIQPAELGDSAVYLCASTIPGSETQYFGPGTRLLVL.

This clonotype was recorded at least ten times. The chain combines TRBV5-1 with TRBJ1-1, with TRBD1 matching 11 bases. Looked up from germline, CDR1 is SGHRS and CDR2 is YFSETQ. This CDR3 contains 15 residues. Germline trimming cut 3 bases from V and 7 bases from J; bases unmatched to any gene: 8. CDR3 protein: CASSSLGQGGREAFF. The CDR3 bases are TGCGCCAGCAGCTCCCTGGGACAGGGGGGGCGTGAAGCTTTCTTT.

This clonotype was detected a few times. The chain uses TRBV29-1 and TRBJ1-4; no definite D call. This CDR3 has 13 residues. Trimming took 4 bases from V and 3 from J, leaving 9 bases between them. The germline CDR1 and CDR2 sequences are SQVTM and ANQGSEA. This chain's CDR3 is CSVGRNSNEKLFF. The CDR3 bases are TGCAGCGTTGGAAGGAATTCTAATGAAAAACTGTTTTTT.

There are many counts of this clonotype. The chain links TRBV5-1 to TRBJ2-2; a possible D gene is TRBD2 (5 bases). Trimming removed 5 bases from V and 5 bases from J, with 13 bases in between. Looked up from germline, CDR1 is SGHRS and CDR2 is YFSETQ. There are 14 residues in the CDR3. The CDR3 region has the DNA TGCGCCAGCAGGCTGACGGGATGGACCGGGGAGCTGTTTTTT. Residues: CASRLTGWTGELFF.

The CDR3 DNA sequence: TGCAGTGCTAGAGACTCGCGAGCACCAGGTGAAAAACTGTTTTTT. Protein product: CSARDSRAPGEKLFF. V usage is TRBV20-1 and J usage is TRBJ1-4; the D is unclear. V was cut by 0 bases and J by 7 bases, with 15 bases left in between. The germline gives CDR1 DFQATT, CDR2 SNEGSKA (reference sequence). The CDR3 has 15 amino acids.

CDR3 in amino acids: CASSLRRDNTEAFF. Written as DNA, the CDR3 is TGTGCCAGTAGTCTCAGACGGGATAACACTGAAGCTTTCTTT. V and J are TRBV19 and TRBJ1-1; D gene uncertain. Germline V lookup: CDR1 LNHDA, CDR2 SQIVND (reference sequence). The CDR3 has 14 residues. V gave up 5 bases and J gave up 2 bases, with 12 bases separating them. Based on the CDR3 plus reference TRBV19 and TRBJ1-1, the full variable domain is DGGITQSPKYLFRKEGQNVTLSCEQNLNHDAMYWYRQDPGQGLRLIYYSQIVNDFQKGDIAEGYSVSREKKESFPLTVTSAQKNPTAFYLCASSLRRDNTEAFFGQGTRLTVV.

The V gene is TRBV7-2, the J gene TRBJ1-4; D is undetermined. Per germline, CDR1 SGHTA and CDR2 FQGNSA. The CDR3 is 15 amino acids. V lost 5 bases, J lost 5 bases, and 15 bases lay in between. The CDR3 nucleotides read TGTGCCAGCAGCCTCAGTGGTGGGAGGAATGAAAAACTGTTTTTT. The encoded protein is CASSLSGGRNEKLFF.

This clonotype has ten or more counts. The chain is built from TRBV7-2 and TRBJ1-5, with D uncertain. The CDR3 contains 12 residues. Germline CDR1 SGHTA, CDR2 FQGNSA. Trimming cost V 6 bases and J 7 bases, with 10 bases left between them. The CDR3 loop is CASSYAGQPQHF. Here the CDR3 DNA reads TGTGCCAGCAGTTACGCCGGACAGCCCCAGCATTTT.

The chain combines TRBV10-3 with TRBJ2-7, with 10 nucleotides matching TRBD2. The J segment lost 1 base and the V segment lost 5 bases, leaving 2 bases of the junction unmatched. The CDR3 sequence is 14 residues long. The germline gives CDR1 ENHRY, CDR2 SYGVKD. The CDR3 loop is CAISPTSGSYEQYF. The CDR3 nucleotides are TGTGCCATCAGTCCGACTAGCGGGTCCTACGAGCAGTACTTC.

This clonotype showed up many times. V is TRBV5-5 and J is TRBJ2-5; possibly TRBD1 for D (7 bases). Trimming removed 4 bases from V and 4 bases from J, with 14 bases in between. This CDR3 has 14 residues. Germline CDR1 and CDR2: SGHKS and YYEKEE (reference sequence). For the CDR3, the DNA is TGTGCCAGCAGCCATCAGGGGGGTGGAGAGACCCAGTACTTC. It is translated as CASSHQGGGETQYF.

About this clonotype itself: A much bigger clone sits one base away, suggesting this may be a read error. The rearrangement uses TRBV12-3 or TRBV12-4 and TRBJ1-2; no firm D call. This CDR3 spans 11 amino acids. The CDR3 here is CTSSSGFGYTF. The CDR3 bases are TGTACCAGCAGTTCTGGCTTTGGCTACACCTTC.

This clonotype was recorded at least ten times. The chain employs TRBV11-1 and TRBJ2-3; D is possibly TRBD1 or TRBD2 (6 bases each). Germline V gene data show CDR1 as SGHAT and CDR2 as FQDESV (reference sequence). The CDR3 length is 19 residues. V dropped 5 bases and J dropped 2 bases, with 26 bases sitting between them. The CDR3, as DNA: TGTGCCAGCAGCCGGACAGCGCCTCGGGAGCCCACCGTCACAGATACGCAGTATTTT. Translated, it gives CASSRTAPREPTVTDTQYF.

Concerning this clonotype: A read error may account for a junction end that differs from germline. The rearrangement uses TRBV2 and TRBJ1-5; weak D call: TRBD1 (6 bases). This CDR3 is 13 amino acids long. Germline CDR1 reads SNHLY; CDR2 reads FYNNEI. CDR3 sequence: CASRTTGNRPQHF. CDR3 bases: TGTGCCAGCAGAACTACAGGGAATCGGCCCCAGCATTTT.

Of note for this clonotype: A much larger clone is a single base away; this may be a read error. This chain joins TRBV7-9 and TRBJ2-3, with 11 positions matching TRBD2. Germline V gene lookup returns CDR1 SEHNR and CDR2 FQNEAQ (reference sequence). The CDR3 is made up of 15 amino acids. The CDR3 sequence: CASGLLAGAVDTQYF. For the CDR3, the DNA is TGTGCCAGCGGCTTACTAGCGGGAGCGGTAGATACGCAGTATTTT.

This chain connects TRBV9 to TRBJ2-1; D is undetermined. CDR3 length: 16 residues. The germline V and J ends were trimmed by 3 bases and 0 bases, with 13 bases remaining between them. Germline V lookup: CDR1 SGDLS, CDR2 YYNGEE. The CDR3 bases are TGTGCCAGCAGCGCCTTTCCGGTTAGCTCCTACAATGAGCAGTTCTTC. Its protein is CASSAFPVSSYNEQFF.

This clonotype occurred many times. CDR3 protein: CASSGGTVGSGNTIYF. CDR3 bases: TGTGCCAGCAGCGGCGGGACAGTCGGATCTGGAAACACCATATATTTT. The chain couples TRBV11-3 to TRBJ1-3; 7 bases are shared with TRBD1. This CDR3 has 16 amino acids. V dropped 5 bases and J dropped 1; count of bases not matched to a gene: 8. The germline CDR1 and CDR2 sequences are SGHNT and YENEEA.

This clonotype appeared a few times. The V gene is TRBV20-1, the J gene TRBJ2-7; TRBD2 might be the D (7 bases). Per the germline V gene, CDR1 is DFQATT and CDR2 is SNEGSKA (reference sequence). Trimming left V 1 base short and J 1 base short, with 11 bases between. This CDR3 region has 14 residues. The CDR3 loop is CSARGGGASYEQYF. CDR3 bases: TGCAGTGCTAGAGGGGGGGGGGCTTCCTACGAGCAGTACTTC.

The chain recombines TRBV14 with TRBJ2-1; D ambiguous. Germline V lookup: CDR1 SGHDN, CDR2 FVKESK. With 2 bases removed from V and 6 bases from J, the gap between germline ends came to 14 bases. The CDR3 extends over 15 amino acids. The CDR3 bases are TGTGCCAGCAGCCAACATTTCAGACCACCCAATGAGCAGTTCTTC. It encodes CASSQHFRPPNEQFF.

Many counts were recorded for this clonotype. The CDR3 region has the DNA TGCAGTGCTTCCCACGGGGCCCCGGGGGGGGAGTACTTC. Translation: CSASHGAPGGEYF. This chain connects TRBV20-1 to TRBJ2-5; 8 bases are a match to TRBD2. CDR1 and CDR2 from the germline V gene are DFQATT and SNEGSKA (reference sequence). The CDR3 loop spans 13 amino acids. V was clipped by 5 bases and J by 12 bases; unmatched bases: 14.

The DNA for the CDR3 is TGTGCCAGCACCAATGAGGGGGATCAGCCCCAGCATTTT. Its protein product is CASTNEGDQPQHF. This chain links TRBV7-9 with TRBJ1-5; possible D gene TRBD1, 6 bases. CDR3 length: 13 amino acids. The V end lost 7 bases, the J end lost 5 bases, and 12 bases lay between the germline ends. Looked up from germline, CDR1 is SEHNR and CDR2 is FQNEAQ (reference sequence).

This clonotype turned up a few times. DNA for the CDR3: TGTGCCAGCAGCTTAGAAGGTTGGCCATACAGGGAATCTGGAAACACCATATATTTT. It is translated as CASSLEGWPYRESGNTIYF. The chain has TRBV11-3 and TRBJ1-3; D possibly corresponds to TRBD1 (6 bases). Trimming shortened V by 0 bases and J by 1 base, and 19 bases separated the two germline ends. The CDR3 runs to 19 residues. The germline V gene has CDR1 SGHNT and CDR2 YENEEA.

The chain is built from TRBV9 and TRBJ2-7; tentatively, D is TRBD2 (8 bases). Germline V gene sequence: CDR1 SGDLS, CDR2 YYNGEE. The ends were cut back, 3 bases at V and 0 bases at J, with 13 bases in the middle. This CDR3 spans 15 amino acids. In DNA form, the CDR3 reads TGTGCCAGCAGCGCGGGAGGGGACAGCTCCTACGAGCAGTACTTC. As protein: CASSAGGDSSYEQYF. The full variable domain, rest sourced from reference TRBV9 and TRBJ2-7, is DSGVTQTPKHLITATGQRVTLRCSPRSGDLSVYWYQQSLDQGLQFLIQYYNGEERAKGNILERFSAQQFPDLHSELNLSSLELGDSALYFCASSAGGDSSYEQYFGPGTRLTVT.

J is TRBJ1-3 and V is TRBV12-3 or TRBV12-4; D not certain. V lost 3 bases and J 0 bases, leaving 18 bases between the germline ends. This CDR3 contains 18 residues. For the CDR3, the DNA is TGTGCCAGCAGTTTCAATTCGCTCGGGGTACGCTCTGGAAACACCATATATTTT. It translates to CASSFNSLGVRSGNTIYF.

This clonotype was observed many times. The genes are TRBV6-1 and TRBJ1-5; D not resolved. The CDR3 totals 14 residues. Trimming pared 2 bases from V and 7 bases from J, leaving 12 bases between. Germline V gives CDR1 MNHNS, CDR2 SASEGT. The DNA for the CDR3 is TGTGCCAGCAGTGAATCGGGCAGTGCGCAGCCCCAGCATTTT. Residues: CASSESGSAQPQHF.

This clonotype was counted at least ten times. The CDR3 DNA reads TGTGCCAGCAGCTTAGTTTGGACCCCATGGGCCAAAAACATTCAGTACTTC. It encodes CASSLVWTPWAKNIQYF. This sequence joins TRBV11-2 and TRBJ2-4; D call uncertain. CDR1 and CDR2 (germline): SGHAT, FQNNGV. CDR3 length equals 17 residues. The V end lost 1 base, the J end lost 1 base, and 14 bases lay between the germline ends.

The chain joins TRBV6-2 or TRBV6-3 to TRBJ2-7; 10 positions agree with TRBD2. The junction had 15 bases not matched to a gene; V was cut back by 0 bases and J by 7 bases. This CDR3 spans 18 amino acids. Per the germline V gene, CDR1 is MNHEY and CDR2 is SVGEGT. CDR3 sequence reads: CASSYSSSGRALTEEQYF. CDR3 sequence (DNA): TGTGCCAGCAGTTACTCTTCAAGCGGGAGGGCCCTAACAGAAGAGCAGTACTTC.

The chain carries TRBV6-1 and TRBJ1-2, with D unresolved. The V end lost 6 bases, the J end lost 4 bases, and 6 bases lay between the germline ends. The germline V gene encodes CDR1 MNHNS and CDR2 SASEGT. The CDR3 covers 11 residues. DNA of the CDR3: TGTGCCAGCAGACAGCTCTATGGCTACACCTTC. Protein sequence: CASRQLYGYTF.